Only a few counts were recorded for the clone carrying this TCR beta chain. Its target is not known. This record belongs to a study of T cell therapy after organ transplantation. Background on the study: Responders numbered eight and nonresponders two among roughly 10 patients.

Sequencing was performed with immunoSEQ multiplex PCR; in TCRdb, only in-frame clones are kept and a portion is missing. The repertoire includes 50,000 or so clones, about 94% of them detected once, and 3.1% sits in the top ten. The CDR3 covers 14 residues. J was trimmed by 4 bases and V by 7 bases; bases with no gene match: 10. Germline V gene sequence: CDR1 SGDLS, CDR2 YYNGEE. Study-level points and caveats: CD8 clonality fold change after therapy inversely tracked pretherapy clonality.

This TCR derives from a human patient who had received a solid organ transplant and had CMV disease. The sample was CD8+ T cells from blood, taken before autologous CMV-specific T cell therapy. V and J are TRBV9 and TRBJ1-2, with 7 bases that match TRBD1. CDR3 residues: CASPRDSLPYGYTF. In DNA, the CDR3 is TGTGCCAGCCCCCGGGACAGCCTGCCCTATGGCTACACCTTC.